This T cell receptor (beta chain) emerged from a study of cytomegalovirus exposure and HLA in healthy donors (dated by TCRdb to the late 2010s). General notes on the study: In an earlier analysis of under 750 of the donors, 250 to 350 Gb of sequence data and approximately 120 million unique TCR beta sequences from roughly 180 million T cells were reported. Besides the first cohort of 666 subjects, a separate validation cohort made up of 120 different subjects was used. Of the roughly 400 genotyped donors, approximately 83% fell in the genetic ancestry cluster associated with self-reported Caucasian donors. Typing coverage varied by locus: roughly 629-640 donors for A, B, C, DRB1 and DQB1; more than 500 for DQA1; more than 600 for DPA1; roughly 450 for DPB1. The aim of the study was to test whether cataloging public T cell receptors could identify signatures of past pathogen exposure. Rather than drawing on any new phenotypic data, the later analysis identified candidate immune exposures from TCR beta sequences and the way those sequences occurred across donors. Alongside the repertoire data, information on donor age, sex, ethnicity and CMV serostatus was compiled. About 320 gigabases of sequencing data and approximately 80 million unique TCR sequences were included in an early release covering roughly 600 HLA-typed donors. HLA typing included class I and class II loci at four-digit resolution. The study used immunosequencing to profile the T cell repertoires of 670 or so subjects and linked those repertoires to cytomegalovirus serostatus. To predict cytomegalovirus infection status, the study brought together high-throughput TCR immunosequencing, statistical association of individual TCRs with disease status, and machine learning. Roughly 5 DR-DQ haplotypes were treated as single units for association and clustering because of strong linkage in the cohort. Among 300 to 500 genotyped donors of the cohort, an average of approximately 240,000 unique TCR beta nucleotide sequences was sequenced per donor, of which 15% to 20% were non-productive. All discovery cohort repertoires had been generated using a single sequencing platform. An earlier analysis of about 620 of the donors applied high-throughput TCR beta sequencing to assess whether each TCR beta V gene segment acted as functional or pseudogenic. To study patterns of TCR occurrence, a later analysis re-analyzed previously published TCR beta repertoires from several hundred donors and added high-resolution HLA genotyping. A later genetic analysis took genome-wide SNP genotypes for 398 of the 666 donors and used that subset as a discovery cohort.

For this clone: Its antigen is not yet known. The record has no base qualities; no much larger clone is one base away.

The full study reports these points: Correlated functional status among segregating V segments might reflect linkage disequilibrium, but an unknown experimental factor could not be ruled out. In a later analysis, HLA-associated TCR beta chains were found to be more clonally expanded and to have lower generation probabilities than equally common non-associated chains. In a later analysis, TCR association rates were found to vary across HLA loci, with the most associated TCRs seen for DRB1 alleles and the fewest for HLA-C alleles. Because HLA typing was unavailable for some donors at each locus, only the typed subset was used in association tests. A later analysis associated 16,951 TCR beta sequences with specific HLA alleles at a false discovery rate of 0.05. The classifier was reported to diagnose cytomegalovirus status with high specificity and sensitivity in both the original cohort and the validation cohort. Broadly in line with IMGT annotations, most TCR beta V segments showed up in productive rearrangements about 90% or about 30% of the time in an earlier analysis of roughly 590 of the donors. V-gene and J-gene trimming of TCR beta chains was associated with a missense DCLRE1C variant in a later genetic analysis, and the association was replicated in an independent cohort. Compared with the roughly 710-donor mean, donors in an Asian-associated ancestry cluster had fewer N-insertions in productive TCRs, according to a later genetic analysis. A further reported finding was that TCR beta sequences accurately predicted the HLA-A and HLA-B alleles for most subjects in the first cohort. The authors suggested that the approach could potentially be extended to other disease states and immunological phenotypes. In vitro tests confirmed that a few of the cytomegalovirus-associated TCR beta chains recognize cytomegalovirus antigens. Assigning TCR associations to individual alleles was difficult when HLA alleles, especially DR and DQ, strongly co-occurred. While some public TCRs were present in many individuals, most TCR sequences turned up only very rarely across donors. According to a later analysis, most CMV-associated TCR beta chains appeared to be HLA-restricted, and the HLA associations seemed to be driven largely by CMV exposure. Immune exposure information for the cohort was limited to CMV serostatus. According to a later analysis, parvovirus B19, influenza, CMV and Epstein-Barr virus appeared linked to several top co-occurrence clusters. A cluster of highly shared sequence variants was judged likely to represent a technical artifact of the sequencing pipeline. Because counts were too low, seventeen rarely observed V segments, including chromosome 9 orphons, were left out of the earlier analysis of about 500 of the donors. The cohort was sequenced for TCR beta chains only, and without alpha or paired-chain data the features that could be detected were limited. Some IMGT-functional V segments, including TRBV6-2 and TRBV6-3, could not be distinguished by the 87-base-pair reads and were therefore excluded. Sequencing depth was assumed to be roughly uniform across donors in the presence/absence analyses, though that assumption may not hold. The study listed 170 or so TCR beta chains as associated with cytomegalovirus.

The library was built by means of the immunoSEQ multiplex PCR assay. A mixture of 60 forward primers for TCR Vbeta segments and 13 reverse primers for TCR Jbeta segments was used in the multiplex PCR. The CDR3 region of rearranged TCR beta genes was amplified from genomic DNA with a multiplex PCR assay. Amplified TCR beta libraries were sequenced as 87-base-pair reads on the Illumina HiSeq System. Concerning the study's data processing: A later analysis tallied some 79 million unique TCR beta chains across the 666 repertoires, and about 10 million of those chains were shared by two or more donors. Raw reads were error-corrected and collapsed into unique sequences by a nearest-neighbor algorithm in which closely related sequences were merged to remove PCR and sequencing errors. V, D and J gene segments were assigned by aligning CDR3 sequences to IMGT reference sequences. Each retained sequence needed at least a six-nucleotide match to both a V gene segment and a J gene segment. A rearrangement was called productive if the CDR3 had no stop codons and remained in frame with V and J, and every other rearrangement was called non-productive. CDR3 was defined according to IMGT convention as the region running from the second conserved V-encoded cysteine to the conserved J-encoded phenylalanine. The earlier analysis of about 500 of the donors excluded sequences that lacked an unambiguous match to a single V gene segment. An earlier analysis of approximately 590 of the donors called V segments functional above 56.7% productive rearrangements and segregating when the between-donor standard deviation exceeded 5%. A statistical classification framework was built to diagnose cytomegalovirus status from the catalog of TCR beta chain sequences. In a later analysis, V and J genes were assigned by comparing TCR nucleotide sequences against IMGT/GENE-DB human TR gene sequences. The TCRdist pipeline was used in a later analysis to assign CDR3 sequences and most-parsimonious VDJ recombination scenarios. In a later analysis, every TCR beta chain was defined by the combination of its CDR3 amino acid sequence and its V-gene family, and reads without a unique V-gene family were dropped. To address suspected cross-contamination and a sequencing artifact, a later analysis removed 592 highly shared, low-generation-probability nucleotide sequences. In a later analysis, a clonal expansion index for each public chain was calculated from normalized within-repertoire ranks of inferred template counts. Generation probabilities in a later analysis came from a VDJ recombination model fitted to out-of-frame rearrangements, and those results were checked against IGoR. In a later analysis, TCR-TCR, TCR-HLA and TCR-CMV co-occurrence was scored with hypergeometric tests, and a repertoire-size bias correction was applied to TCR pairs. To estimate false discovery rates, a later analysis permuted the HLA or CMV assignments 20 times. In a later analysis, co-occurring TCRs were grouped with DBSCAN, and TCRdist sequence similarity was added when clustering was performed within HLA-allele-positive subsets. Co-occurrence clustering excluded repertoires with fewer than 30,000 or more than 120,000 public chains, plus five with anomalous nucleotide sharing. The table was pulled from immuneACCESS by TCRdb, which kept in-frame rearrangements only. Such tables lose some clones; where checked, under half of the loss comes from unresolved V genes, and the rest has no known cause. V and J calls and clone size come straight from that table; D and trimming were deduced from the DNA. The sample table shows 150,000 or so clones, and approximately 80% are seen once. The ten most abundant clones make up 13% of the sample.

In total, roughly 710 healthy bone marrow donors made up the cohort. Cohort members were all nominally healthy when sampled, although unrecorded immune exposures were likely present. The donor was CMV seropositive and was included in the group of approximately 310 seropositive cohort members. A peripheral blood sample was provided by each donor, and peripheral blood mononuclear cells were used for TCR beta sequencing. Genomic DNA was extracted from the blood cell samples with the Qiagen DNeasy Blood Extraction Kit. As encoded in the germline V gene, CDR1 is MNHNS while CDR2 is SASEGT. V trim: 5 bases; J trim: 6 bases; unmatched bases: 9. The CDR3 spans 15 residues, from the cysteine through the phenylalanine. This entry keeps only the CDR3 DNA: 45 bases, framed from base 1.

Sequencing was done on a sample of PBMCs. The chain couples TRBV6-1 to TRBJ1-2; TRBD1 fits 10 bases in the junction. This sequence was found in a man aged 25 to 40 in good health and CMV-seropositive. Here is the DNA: TGTGCCAGCAGTACCACCGACAGGGGGCTGGATGGCTACACCTTC. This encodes CASSTTDRGLDGYTF.